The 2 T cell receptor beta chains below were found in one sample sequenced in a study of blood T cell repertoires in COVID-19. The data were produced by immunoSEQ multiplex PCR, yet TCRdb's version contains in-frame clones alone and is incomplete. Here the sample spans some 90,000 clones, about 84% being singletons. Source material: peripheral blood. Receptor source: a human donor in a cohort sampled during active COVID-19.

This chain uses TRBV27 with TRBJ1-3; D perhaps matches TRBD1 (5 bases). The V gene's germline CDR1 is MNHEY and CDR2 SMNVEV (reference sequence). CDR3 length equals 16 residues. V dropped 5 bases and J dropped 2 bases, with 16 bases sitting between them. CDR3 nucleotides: TGTGCCAGCAGTGGCAACACTCGGGGGGCTGGAAACACCATATATTTT. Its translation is CASSGNTRGAGNTIYF.

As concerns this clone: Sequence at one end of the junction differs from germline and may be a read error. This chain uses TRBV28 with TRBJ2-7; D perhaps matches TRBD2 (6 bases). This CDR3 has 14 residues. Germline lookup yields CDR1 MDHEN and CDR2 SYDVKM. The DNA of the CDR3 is TGTGCCAGCAGTTTATCTGGACGGATGGGGGGAGTATCCTTC. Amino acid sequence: CASSLSGRMGGVSF.